These 3 T cell receptor beta chains originate from one sample sequenced in a study of T cells after yellow fever vaccination. TCRdb processed the 5' RACE reads anew with MiXCR; each CDR3 protein has one entry. The data show about 4,800 distinct CDR3 sequences, 7.6% seen once. The source material was PBMCs, either bulk or a sorted T-cell subset (CD4+, CD8+, memory, or dextramer-sorted; not recorded which), sampled 15 days after the yellow fever booster vaccination. The receptors come from a man aged 25 to 45 who received the YFV17D yellow fever vaccine.

This clonotype is termed medium-sized. The CDR3 loop reads CASSERGLAGLNIQYF. The CDR3 nucleotides read TGTGCCAGCAGTGAAAGGGGGTTGGCGGGGTTAAACATTCAGTACTTC. The rearrangement links TRBV25-1 to TRBJ2-4; D is tentatively TRBD1 or TRBD2 (6 bases each). Trimming left V 2 bases short and J 6 bases short, with 17 bases between. CDR3 size: 16 residues. The germline V gene encodes CDR1 MGHDK and CDR2 SYGVNS.

By sample share, this clonotype is medium-sized. This chain joins TRBV9 and TRBJ2-3, with 8 bases matching TRBD2. The ends lost 3 bases at V and 4 bases at J; junction bases unmatched: 13. This CDR3 is 17 amino acids long. The V gene's germline CDR1 is SGDLS and CDR2 YYNGEE. The CDR3, as DNA: TGTGCCAGCAGCGACCCCCCGGGGGGGATAAGGGCAGATACGCAGTATTTT. Protein product: CASSDPPGGIRADTQYF.

This clonotype is deemed medium-sized (0.01 to 0.1%). The gene calls are TRBV6-5 and TRBJ2-2; TRBD1 aligns across 12 bases. The V gene's germline CDR1 is MNHEY and CDR2 SVGAGI. The trim removed 6 bases at V and 7 bases at J, leaving 12 bases unmatched. This CDR3 comprises 17 residues. The CDR3 coding sequence is TGTGCCAGCAGGCGTGTCCCGGGACAGGGGGCCATCGGGGAGCTGTTTTTT. Protein sequence: CASRRVPGQGAIGELFF.